This T cell receptor (beta chain) comes out of a study of CD8+CD57+ T cells in acquired aplastic anemia (dated by TCRdb to 2017 to 2018). Study-level background: On average, sorted CD4+ and CD8+ cells yielded around 3.5 ug of extracted DNA, with a range of about 0.17 to 27.4 ug. CD8+CD57+ expansion was defined as frequency above the mean frequency observed in healthy subjects. The paper as a whole reports these results and caveats: Between patients and healthy controls, no significant difference in CD8+ Simpson's diversity was found (P=0.060). Approximately 31 CD8+ CDR3 sequences were found in both patients and controls but appeared to be highly expressed in patients and within the immunodominant clones of the patients.

TCR beta VDJ combination and CDR3 sequence profiling used genomic DNA as the template. An Illumina HiSeq 2000 was used for TCR repertoire sequencing. Concerning the study's data processing: TRBV/TRBJ rearrangement plots, CDR3 size and DJ length profiles, and Simpson's diversity index were used to evaluate the repertoires. The most abundant DNA sequence in the deep sequencing data was defined as the immunodominant clone. CDR3 amino acid sequences were checked for sharing between subjects and were compared against published repertoires and the VDJdb database. The public sequencing data were trimmed at Q25 with fastp and processed into clonotypes with MiXCR by TCRdb, which kept only in-frame beta chains. Rows merge per CDR3 protein into single entries with the most common DNA and genes. None of the V and J calls come from the authors' own analysis; TCRdb made them. The sample contains approximately 220,000 distinct CDR3 sequences, approximately 45% of them found a single time. The ten top clones hold 7.8% of the sample.

Flow cytometry had shown CD8+CD57+ cell expansion in the patients selected for sequencing. Every patient had a diagnosis of severe acquired aplastic anemia based on International Study of Aplastic Anemia and Agranulocytosis and Camitta criteria. Patients had received no therapy at the time of blood sampling. In this study, sorted CD4+ and CD8+ T cells from the blood of healthy subjects and of severe aplastic anemia patients had their TCR repertoires deep-sequenced. Patients were enrolled under clinicaltrials.gov protocols 00001620, 01623167, 00001397, 00071045, 00081523 and 00961064 in the USA. Ficoll-Paque density gradient centrifugation was used to isolate peripheral blood mononuclear cells. Before DNA extraction, CD4+ and CD8+ T cells were sorted with FACS or magnetic beads. Trimming takes 6 bases from V and 7 bases from J, and the germline ends sit 16 bases apart. From the cysteine through the phenylalanine, the CDR3 covers 15 amino acids. The retained sequence is limited to the CDR3, 45 bases, with the frame set at the first base. The germline V gene (reference sequence) supplies CDR1 LNHDA and CDR2 SQIVND.

This clonotype has more than one count but fewer than ten. The antigen it binds to is not known. Base qualities are missing; no much larger clone stands one base away. The sequenced material came from sorted CD4+, CD8+, or CD8+CD57+ T cells (not recorded which) from PBMCs. The clonotype comes from a human donor with aplastic anemia. This chain is built from TRBV19 and TRBJ1-6, with the D gene call left open. The CDR3: CASRTTMDGNSPLHF. The sequence in DNA is TGTGCCAGTAGGACTACGATGGATGGAAATTCACCCCTCCACTTT.